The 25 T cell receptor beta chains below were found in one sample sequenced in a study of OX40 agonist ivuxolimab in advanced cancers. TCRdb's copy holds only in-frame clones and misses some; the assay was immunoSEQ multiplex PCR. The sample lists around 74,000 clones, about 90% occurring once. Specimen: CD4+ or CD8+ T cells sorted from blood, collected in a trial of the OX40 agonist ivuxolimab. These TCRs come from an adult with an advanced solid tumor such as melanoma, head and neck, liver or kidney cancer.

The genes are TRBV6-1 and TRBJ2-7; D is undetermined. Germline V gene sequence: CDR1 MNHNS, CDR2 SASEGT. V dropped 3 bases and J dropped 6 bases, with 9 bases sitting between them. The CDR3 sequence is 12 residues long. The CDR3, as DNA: TGTGCCAGCAGTGACCCCGGGTTCGAGCAGTACTTC. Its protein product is CASSDPGFEQYF.

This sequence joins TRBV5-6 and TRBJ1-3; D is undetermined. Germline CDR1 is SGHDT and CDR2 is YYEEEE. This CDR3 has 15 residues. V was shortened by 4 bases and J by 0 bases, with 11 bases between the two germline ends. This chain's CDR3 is CASSPLTDSGNTIYF. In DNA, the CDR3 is TGTGCCAGCAGCCCCCTTACAGACTCTGGAAACACCATATATTTT.

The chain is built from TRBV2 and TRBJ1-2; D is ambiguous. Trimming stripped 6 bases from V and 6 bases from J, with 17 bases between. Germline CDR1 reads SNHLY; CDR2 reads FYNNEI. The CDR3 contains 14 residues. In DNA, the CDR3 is TGTGCCAGCAGGACTCTCCGGGGTAGGCATGGCTACACCTTC. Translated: CASRTLRGRHGYTF.

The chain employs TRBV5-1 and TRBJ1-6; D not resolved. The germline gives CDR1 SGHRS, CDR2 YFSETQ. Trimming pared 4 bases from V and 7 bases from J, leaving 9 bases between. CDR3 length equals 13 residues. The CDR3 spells CASSPDPNSPLHF. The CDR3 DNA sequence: TGCGCCAGCAGCCCCGACCCGAATTCACCCCTCCACTTT.

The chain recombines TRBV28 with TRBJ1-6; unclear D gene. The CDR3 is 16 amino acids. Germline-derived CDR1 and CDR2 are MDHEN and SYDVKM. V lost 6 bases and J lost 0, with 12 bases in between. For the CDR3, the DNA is TGTGCCAGCAGCCTCATGGTCCGCTCCTATAATTCACCCCTCCACTTT. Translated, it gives CASSLMVRSYNSPLHF.

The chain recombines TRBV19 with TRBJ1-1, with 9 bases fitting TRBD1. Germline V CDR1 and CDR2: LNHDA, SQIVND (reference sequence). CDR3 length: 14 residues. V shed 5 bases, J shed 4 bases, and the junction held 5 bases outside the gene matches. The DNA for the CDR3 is TGTGCCAGTAGTCCGGACAGGGGAGGCACTGAAGCTTTCTTT. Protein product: CASSPDRGGTEAFF. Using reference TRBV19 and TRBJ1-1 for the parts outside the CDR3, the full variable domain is DGGITQSPKYLFRKEGQNVTLSCEQNLNHDAMYWYRQDPGQGLRLIYYSQIVNDFQKGDIAEGYSVSREKKESFPLTVTSAQKNPTAFYLCASSPDRGGTEAFFGQGTRLTVV.

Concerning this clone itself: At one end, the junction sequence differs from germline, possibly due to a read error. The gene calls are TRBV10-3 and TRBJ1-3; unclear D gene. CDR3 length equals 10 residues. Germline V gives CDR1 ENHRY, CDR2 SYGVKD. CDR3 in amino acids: CATGENNIYF. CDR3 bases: TGTGCCACCGGAGAAAACAACATATATTTT.

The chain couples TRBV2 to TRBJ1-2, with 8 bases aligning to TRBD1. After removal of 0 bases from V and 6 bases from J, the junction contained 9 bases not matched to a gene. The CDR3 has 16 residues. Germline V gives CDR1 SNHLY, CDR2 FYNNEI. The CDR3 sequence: CASSEAGVDRANGYTF. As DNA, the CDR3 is TGTGCCAGCAGTGAAGCTGGTGTGGACAGGGCTAATGGCTACACCTTC.

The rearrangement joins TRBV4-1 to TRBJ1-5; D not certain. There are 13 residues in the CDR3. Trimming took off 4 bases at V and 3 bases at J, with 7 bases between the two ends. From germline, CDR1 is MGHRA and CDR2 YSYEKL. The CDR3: CASSRSFNQPQHF. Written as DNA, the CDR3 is TGCGCCAGCAGCCGGAGCTTCAATCAGCCCCAGCATTTT.

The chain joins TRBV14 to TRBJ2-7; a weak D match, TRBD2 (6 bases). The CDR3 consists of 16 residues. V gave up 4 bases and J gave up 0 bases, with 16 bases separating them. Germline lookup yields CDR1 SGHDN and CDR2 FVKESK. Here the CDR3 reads CASSRGATFFSYEQYF. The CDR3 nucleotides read TGTGCCAGCAGCCGCGGGGCCACCTTTTTCTCCTACGAGCAGTACTTC.

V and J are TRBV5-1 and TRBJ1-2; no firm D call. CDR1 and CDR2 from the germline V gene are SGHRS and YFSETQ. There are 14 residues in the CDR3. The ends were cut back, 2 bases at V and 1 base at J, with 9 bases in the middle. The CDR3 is CASSFSDHNYGYTF. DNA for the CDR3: TGCGCCAGCAGCTTTAGCGACCATAACTATGGCTACACCTTC.

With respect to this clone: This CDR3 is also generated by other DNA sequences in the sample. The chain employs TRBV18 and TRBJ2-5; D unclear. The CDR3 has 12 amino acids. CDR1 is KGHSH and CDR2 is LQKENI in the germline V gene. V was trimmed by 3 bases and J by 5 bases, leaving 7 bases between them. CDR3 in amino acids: CASSPLGETQYF. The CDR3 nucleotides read TGTGCCAGCTCACCTCTGGGGGAGACCCAGTACTTC.

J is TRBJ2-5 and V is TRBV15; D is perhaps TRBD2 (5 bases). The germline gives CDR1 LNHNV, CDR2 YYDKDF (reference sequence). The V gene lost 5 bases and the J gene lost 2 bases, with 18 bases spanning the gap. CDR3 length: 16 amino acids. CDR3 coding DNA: TGTGCCACCAGCCGGGAAGGAGCGGACCTGCAAGAGACCCAGTACTTC. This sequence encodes CATSREGADLQETQYF.

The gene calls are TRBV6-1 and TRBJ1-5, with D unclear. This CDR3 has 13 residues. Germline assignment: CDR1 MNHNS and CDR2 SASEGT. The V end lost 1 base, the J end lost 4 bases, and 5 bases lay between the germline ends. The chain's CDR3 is CASSEVSNQPQHF. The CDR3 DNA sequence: TGTGCCAGCAGTGAAGTCAGTAATCAGCCCCAGCATTTT.

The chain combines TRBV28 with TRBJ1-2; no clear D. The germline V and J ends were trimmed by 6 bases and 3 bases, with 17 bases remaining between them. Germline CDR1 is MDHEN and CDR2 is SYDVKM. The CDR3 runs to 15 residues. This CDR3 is CASRRWREKDYGYTF. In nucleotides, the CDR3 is TGTGCCAGCAGACGGTGGAGGGAAAAGGACTATGGCTACACCTTC.

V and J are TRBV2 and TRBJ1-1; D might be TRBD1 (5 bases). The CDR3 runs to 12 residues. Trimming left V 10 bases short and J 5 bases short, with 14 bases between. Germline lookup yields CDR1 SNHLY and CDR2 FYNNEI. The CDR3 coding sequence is TGTGCCACCGGGCGAGAGGGGACTGAAGCTTTCTTT. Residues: CATGREGTEAFF.

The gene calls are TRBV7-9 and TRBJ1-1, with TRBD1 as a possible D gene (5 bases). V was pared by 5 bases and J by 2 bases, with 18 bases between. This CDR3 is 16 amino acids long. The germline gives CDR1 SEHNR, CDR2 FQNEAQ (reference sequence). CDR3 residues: CASSPPGSTGNTEAFF. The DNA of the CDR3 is TGTGCCAGCAGCCCCCCTGGATCTACAGGTAACACTGAAGCTTTCTTT.

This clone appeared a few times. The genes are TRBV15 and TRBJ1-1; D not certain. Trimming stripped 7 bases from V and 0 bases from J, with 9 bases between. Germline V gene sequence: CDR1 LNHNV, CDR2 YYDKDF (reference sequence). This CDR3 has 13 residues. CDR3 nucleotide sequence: TGTGCCACCACACGGCTCCTGAACACTGAAGCTTTCTTT. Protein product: CATTRLLNTEAFF.

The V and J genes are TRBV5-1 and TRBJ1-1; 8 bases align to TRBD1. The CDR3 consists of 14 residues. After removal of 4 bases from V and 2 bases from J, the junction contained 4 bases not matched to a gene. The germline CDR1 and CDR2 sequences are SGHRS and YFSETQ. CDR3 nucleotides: TGCGCCAGCAGCGAGGGGACAGGAAACACTGAAGCTTTCTTT. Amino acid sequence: CASSEGTGNTEAFF.

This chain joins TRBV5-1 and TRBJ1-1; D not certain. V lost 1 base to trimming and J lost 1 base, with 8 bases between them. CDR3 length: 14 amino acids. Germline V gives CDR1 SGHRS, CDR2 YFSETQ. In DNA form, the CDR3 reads TGCGCCAGCAGCTTGCACCCAGAGAACACTGAAGCTTTCTTT. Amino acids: CASSLHPENTEAFF.

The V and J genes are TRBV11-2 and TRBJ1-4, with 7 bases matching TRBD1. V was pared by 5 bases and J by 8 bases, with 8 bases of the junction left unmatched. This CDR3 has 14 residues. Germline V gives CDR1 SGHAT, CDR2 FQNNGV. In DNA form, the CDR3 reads TGTGCCAGCAGCCCACAGGGGAGATGGGAAAAACTGTTTTTT. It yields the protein CASSPQGRWEKLFF.

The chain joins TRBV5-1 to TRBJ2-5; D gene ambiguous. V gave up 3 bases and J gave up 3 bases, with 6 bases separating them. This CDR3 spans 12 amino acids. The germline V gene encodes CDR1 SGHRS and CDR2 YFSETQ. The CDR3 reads CASSWNKETQYF. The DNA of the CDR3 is TGCGCCAGCAGCTGGAACAAAGAGACCCAGTACTTC.

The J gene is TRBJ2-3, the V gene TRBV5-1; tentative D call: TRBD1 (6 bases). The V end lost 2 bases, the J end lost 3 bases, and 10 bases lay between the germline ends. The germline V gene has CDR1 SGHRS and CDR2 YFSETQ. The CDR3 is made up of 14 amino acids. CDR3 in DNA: TGCGCCAGCAGCTTCGGACAGCTAACAGATACGCAGTATTTT. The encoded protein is CASSFGQLTDTQYF.

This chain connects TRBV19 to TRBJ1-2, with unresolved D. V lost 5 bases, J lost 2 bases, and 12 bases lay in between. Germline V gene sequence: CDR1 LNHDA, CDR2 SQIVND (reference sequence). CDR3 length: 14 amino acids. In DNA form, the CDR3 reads TGTGCCAGTAGTGCCCGGAACAGAAACTATGGCTACACCTTC. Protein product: CASSARNRNYGYTF.

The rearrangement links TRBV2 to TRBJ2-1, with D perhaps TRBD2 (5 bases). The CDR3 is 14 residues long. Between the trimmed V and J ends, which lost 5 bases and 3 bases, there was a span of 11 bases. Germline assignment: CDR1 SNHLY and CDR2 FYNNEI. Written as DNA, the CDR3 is TGTGCCAGCAGTCACCGGGATTACTACAATGAGCAGTTCTTC. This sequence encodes CASSHRDYYNEQFF.